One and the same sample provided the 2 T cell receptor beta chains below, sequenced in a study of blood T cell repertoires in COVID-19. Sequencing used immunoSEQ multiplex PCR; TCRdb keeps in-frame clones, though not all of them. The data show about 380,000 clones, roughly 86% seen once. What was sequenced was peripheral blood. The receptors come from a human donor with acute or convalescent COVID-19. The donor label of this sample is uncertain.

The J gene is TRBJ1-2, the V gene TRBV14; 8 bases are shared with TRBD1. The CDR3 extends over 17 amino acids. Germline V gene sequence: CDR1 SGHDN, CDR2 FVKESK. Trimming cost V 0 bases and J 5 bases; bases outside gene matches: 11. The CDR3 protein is CASSQDDLAGQGYGYTF. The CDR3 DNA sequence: TGTGCCAGCAGCCAAGACGACCTGGCCGGACAGGGTTATGGCTACACCTTC.

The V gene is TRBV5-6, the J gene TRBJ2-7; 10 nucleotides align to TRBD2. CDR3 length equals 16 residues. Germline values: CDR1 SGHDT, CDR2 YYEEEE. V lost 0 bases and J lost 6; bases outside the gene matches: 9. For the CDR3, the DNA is TGTGCCAGCAGCTTGGTTGAGCGGGGGGGCAAGGTCGAGCAGTACTTC. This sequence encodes CASSLVERGGKVEQYF.